This TCR beta chain was captured in a study of identical twins. The study, taken as a whole, reports: Sharing of beta out-of-frame sequences by twins showed a weaker excess. Low generation-probability sequences were in excess among twin-shared out-of-frame alpha sequences.

TCRdb independently ran MiXCR on the 5' RACE reads; one entry per CDR3 protein. The table shows about 490,000 distinct CDR3 sequences, with roughly 15% occurring only once. The table lists this clonotype with a few counts. The antigen is undetermined. These data also featured in a second study, about yellow fever vaccine responses in identical twins.

The TCR sequence derives from a woman between 18 and 29 years old in good health. The sample taken for sequencing was CD4+ T cells sorted from blood.

In nucleotides, the CDR3 is TGTGCCAGCAGTGCACAGGGGGCCCAGCCCCAGCATTTT. Translating it yields CASSAQGAQPQHF. V usage is TRBV28 and J usage is TRBJ1-5, with TRBD1 matching over 9 bases. V dropped 5 bases and J dropped 7; count of bases not matched to a gene: 3. This CDR3 comprises 13 residues. Germline V gene sequence: CDR1 MDHEN, CDR2 SYDVKM.